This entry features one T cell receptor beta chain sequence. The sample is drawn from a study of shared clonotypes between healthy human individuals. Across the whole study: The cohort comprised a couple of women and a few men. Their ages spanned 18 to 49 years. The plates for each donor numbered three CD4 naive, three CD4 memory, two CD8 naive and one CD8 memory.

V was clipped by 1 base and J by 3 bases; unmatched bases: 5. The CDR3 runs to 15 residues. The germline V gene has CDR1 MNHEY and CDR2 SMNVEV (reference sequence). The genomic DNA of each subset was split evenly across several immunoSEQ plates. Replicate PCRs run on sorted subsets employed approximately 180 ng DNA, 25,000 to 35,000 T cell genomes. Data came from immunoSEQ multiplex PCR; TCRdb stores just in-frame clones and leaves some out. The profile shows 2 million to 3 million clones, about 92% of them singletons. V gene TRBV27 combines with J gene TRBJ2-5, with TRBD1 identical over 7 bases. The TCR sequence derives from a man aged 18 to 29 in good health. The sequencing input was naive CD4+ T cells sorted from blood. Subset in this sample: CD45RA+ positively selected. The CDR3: CASSLFLGTEETQYF. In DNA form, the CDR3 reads TGTGCCAGCAGTTTATTCCTCGGGACAGAAGAGACCCAGTACTTC.